This T cell receptor (beta chain) was sequenced during a study of blood T cell repertoires in COVID-19. Study summary: Collection of acute and convalescent COVID-19 samples took place in the United States, Italy and Spain. T cells, B-cell-depleted T cells, or PBMCs provided the cDNA or gDNA that served as material.

The data were produced by immunoSEQ multiplex PCR, yet TCRdb's version contains in-frame clones alone and is incomplete. Of some 120,000 clones listed, about 88% were seen once; the top ten hold over 1.5%. Germline CDR1 reads SEHNR; CDR2 reads FQNEAQ (reference sequence). Trimming took 7 bases from V and 3 from J, leaving 17 bases between them. The CDR3 has 15 amino acids. This clone was seen once. The sample consisted of peripheral blood. This clonotype was sampled from a human donor in a cohort sampled during active COVID-19. V usage is TRBV7-9 and J usage is TRBJ2-3, with D possibly matching TRBD1 (6 bases). CDR3 protein: CASTLEGVGTDTQYF. The CDR3 coding sequence is TGTGCCAGCACTCTCGAGGGGGTGGGGACAGATACGCAGTATTTT.